The T cell receptor beta chain described here comes from a study of blood T cells in healthy people across ages. Overall study results and limits: With unsorted PBMCs, a conclusive comparison of naive versus antigen-experienced cells was not possible.

The authors ran a second PCR of roughly 6 to 12 cycles using a sample-barcoded 5' primer and a J-beta primer mix. TCRdb reanalysed the 5' RACE reads using MiXCR and keeps one entry per CDR3 protein. The table shows about 800,000 distinct CDR3 sequences, with 20% to 25% occurring only once. For this clonotype: Its antigen is unknown.

These data are also associated with another study on T cells of mothers and their children.

This receptor was taken from a boy younger than 18 in good health. The sample comprised blood.

The CDR3 sequence is CASSSPPDRHYGYTF. The CDR3 nucleotides are TGTGCCAGCAGCTCTCCACCTGACAGACACTATGGCTACACCTTC. The V call is TRBV7-9, the J call TRBJ1-2, with D perhaps matching TRBD1 (5 bases). CDR3 length: 15 amino acids. Germline V gene sequence: CDR1 SEHNR, CDR2 FQNEAQ (reference sequence). With 4 bases removed from V and 3 bases from J, the gap between germline ends came to 15 bases.